The 21 T cell receptor beta chains below were found in one sample sequenced in a study of cytomegalovirus exposure and HLA in healthy donors (dated by TCRdb to between 2016 and 2019). Library method: the immunoSEQ multiplex PCR assay. For the multiplex PCR, a mixture combining 60 forward primers for TCR Vbeta segments and 13 reverse primers for TCR Jbeta segments was used. Held by TCRdb, this immuneACCESS table contains in-frame sequences only and omits some clones. Under half of the omission traces to an unresolved V gene where checked; the cause of the rest is unknown. Recorded for this sample are 150,000 to 200,000 clones; 70% to 80% of them occurred a single time. Under 2% of the sample rests with the top ten. The sample comprised PBMCs. Source of these receptors: a man under 40 in good health and CMV-seronegative.

The chain has TRBV6-5 and TRBJ1-1; D gene ambiguous. CDR1 and CDR2 (germline): MNHEY, SVGAGI. V was pared by 5 bases and J by 1 base, with 5 bases between. CDR3 size: 12 residues. CDR3 sequence (DNA): TGTGCCAGCAGTCGGTCGAACACTGAAGCTTTCTTT. Protein sequence: CASSRSNTEAFF.

This sequence joins TRBV7-9 and TRBJ2-2, with D tentatively TRBD2 (7 bases). The CDR3 is 15 residues long. Trimming stripped 7 bases from V and 4 bases from J, with 16 bases between. Germline CDR1 reads SEHNR; CDR2 reads FQNEAQ (reference sequence). CDR3 DNA: TGTGCCAGCACTCGGGGGGCAAGGACCACCGGGGAGCTGTTTTTT. Protein product: CASTRGARTTGELFF.

This chain connects TRBV27 to TRBJ1-2; no definite D call. The CDR3 covers 14 residues. CDR1 MNHEY and CDR2 SMNVEV come from the germline V gene (reference sequence). Trimming removed 3 bases from V and 1 base from J, with 9 bases in between. CDR3 amino acids: CASSFSRLNYGYTF. The CDR3 DNA is TGTGCCAGCAGTTTTTCGCGGCTTAACTATGGCTACACCTTC.

CDR3 sequence (DNA): TGTGCCAGCAGCTCACTAGCGGGGGTCACAGATACGCAGTATTTT. Protein product: CASSSLAGVTDTQYF. The J gene is TRBJ2-3, the V gene TRBV7-6; 11 positions match TRBD2. V lost 4 bases, J lost 2 bases, and 2 bases stayed unmatched. Germline V lookup: CDR1 SGHVS, CDR2 FNYEAQ. The CDR3 has 15 residues.

This chain connects TRBV28 to TRBJ2-7; 8 nucleotides align to TRBD1. V lost 2 bases and J lost 6; bases outside the gene matches: 6. The CDR3 consists of 14 residues. From germline, CDR1 is MDHEN and CDR2 SYDVKM. The CDR3 here is CASSLGQGLPEQYF. DNA for the CDR3: TGTGCCAGCAGTTTAGGACAGGGACTTCCCGAGCAGTACTTC. Filled out from reference TRBV28 and TRBJ2-7, the complete variable domain reads DVKVTQSSRYLVKRTGEKVFLECVQDMDHENMFWYRQDPGLGLRLIYFSYDVKMKEKGDIPEGYSVSREKKERFSLILESASTNQTSMYLCASSLGQGLPEQYFGPGTRLTVT.

The rearrangement uses TRBV7-2 and TRBJ2-7, with TRBD1 matching over 8 bases. From germline, CDR1 is SGHTA and CDR2 FQGNSA. The CDR3 contains 15 residues. Trimming at V came to 5 bases and at J to 5 bases, leaving 11 bases not matched to a gene. CDR3 residues: CASSHGTGKVNEQYF. In DNA form, the CDR3 reads TGTGCCAGCAGCCATGGGACAGGAAAGGTCAACGAGCAGTACTTC.

J is TRBJ2-7 and V is TRBV7-8; TRBD1 matches at 9 bases. V lost 6 bases, J lost 4 bases, and 7 bases stayed unmatched. In germline, CDR1 is SGHVS, CDR2 FQNEAQ. This CDR3 comprises 14 residues. The CDR3 sequence is CASRKDRGMYEQYF. CDR3 sequence (DNA): TGTGCCAGCAGGAAAGACAGGGGGATGTACGAGCAGTACTTC.

This clone was recorded only once. This chain links TRBV7-2 with TRBJ2-7, with a weak D call TRBD1 (7 bases). Trimming removed 5 bases at V and 4 bases at J, with 15 bases between. CDR1 and CDR2 (germline): SGHTA, FQGNSA. The CDR3 loop spans 14 amino acids. The CDR3 protein is CASSGTVGGYEQYF. Here the CDR3 DNA reads TGTGCCAGCAGCGGGACAGTTGGAGGGTACGAGCAGTACTTC. Complete variable domain (other parts from reference TRBV7-2 and TRBJ2-7): GAGVSQSPSNKVTEKGKDVELRCDPISGHTALYWYRQSLGQGLEFLIYFQGNSAPDKSGLPSDRFSAERTGGSVSTLTIQRTQQEDSAVYLCASSGTVGGYEQYFGPGTRLTVT.

This clone was seen a handful of times. The chain employs TRBV4-1 and TRBJ2-5; 8 bases are shared with TRBD2. Germline V gene lookup returns CDR1 MGHRA and CDR2 YSYEKL. Trimming removed 1 base from V and 2 bases from J; junction bases left unmatched: 6. This CDR3 is 16 amino acids long. For the CDR3, the DNA is TGCGCCAGCAGCCAAGGGGTAGCGGGGACTCAAGAGACCCAGTACTTC. Protein sequence: CASSQGVAGTQETQYF.

The chain joins TRBV7-9 to TRBJ1-5; D not resolved. Germline-derived CDR1 and CDR2 are SEHNR and FQNEAQ (reference sequence). Trimming removed 5 bases from V and 0 bases from J, with 17 bases in between. The CDR3 runs to 17 residues. CDR3 nucleotides: TGTGCCAGCAGCCCTACTTCTCAGGTCGATAGCAATCAGCCCCAGCATTTT. This gives the protein CASSPTSQVDSNQPQHF.

J is TRBJ2-7 and V is TRBV10-3; possibly TRBD1 for D (6 bases). This CDR3 comprises 17 residues. The germline V gene encodes CDR1 ENHRY and CDR2 SYGVKD. The V end lost 3 bases, the J end lost 2 bases, and 20 bases lay between the germline ends. For the CDR3, the DNA is TGTGCCATCAGTGAACCGTCAGGGCAGGGGACAACCTACGAGCAGTACTTC. As protein: CAISEPSGQGTTYEQYF.

The J gene is TRBJ2-1, the V gene TRBV27; TRBD1 agrees at 10 bases. Germline assignment: CDR1 MNHEY and CDR2 SMNVEV (reference sequence). J lost 6 bases, V lost 10 bases, and 9 bases had no gene match. The length of the CDR3 is 14 residues. CDR3 region: CATPGQGYINEQFF. The CDR3 DNA sequence: TGTGCCACTCCGGGACAGGGGTATATCAATGAGCAGTTCTTC.

This clone was seen only a few times. This sequence joins TRBV5-1 and TRBJ2-7; 9 nucleotides align to TRBD2. The CDR3 length is 17 residues. Germline values: CDR1 SGHRS, CDR2 YFSETQ. V was pared by 4 bases and J by 7 bases, with 18 bases of the junction left unmatched. CDR3 bases: TGCGCCAGCAGCCCGGACCTCCTAGCGGGATCTCGGGGGGAGCAGTACTTC. Translated, it gives CASSPDLLAGSRGEQYF.

The chain joins TRBV4-1 to TRBJ2-3; 14 bases line up with TRBD2. The CDR3 is made up of 22 amino acids. V trimming: 0 bases; J trimming: 1 base; junction bases outside the gene matches: 15. Germline values: CDR1 MGHRA, CDR2 YSYEKL. Here the CDR3 DNA reads TGCGCCAGCAGCCAAGATCTGATGCAGGGACTAGCGGGAGAGAGGGGCACAGATACGCAGTATTTT. This sequence encodes CASSQDLMQGLAGERGTDTQYF.

This chain links TRBV6-5 with TRBJ2-1; 8 nucleotides align to TRBD2. Germline lookup yields CDR1 MNHEY and CDR2 SVGAGI. Losses at the gene ends were 7 bases for V and 4 bases for J; bases not matched to a gene: 9. The CDR3 is 15 residues long. The CDR3 nucleotides read TGTGCCAGCAAAAAGCGGGAGTACTTGTACAATGAGCAGTTCTTC. Its protein is CASKKREYLYNEQFF.

This clone appeared a few times. This chain joins TRBV5-1 and TRBJ1-1; D unclear. The ends were cut back, 3 bases at V and 4 bases at J, with 13 bases in the middle. The germline gives CDR1 SGHRS, CDR2 YFSETQ. The CDR3 is made up of 14 amino acids. The chain's CDR3 is CASSSGIPGTEAFF. The CDR3 DNA reads TGCGCCAGCAGCTCCGGGATCCCGGGCACTGAAGCTTTCTTT. The full variable domain, rest sourced from reference TRBV5-1 and TRBJ1-1, is KAGVTQTPRYLIKTRGQQVTLSCSPISGHRSVSWYQQTPGQGLQFLFEYFSETQRNKGNFPGRFSGRQFSNSRSEMNVSTLELGDSALYLCASSSGIPGTEAFFGQGTRLTVV.

The chain carries TRBV27 and TRBJ2-5; possible D gene TRBD1, 6 bases. The CDR3 totals 16 residues. Germline V gene lookup returns CDR1 MNHEY and CDR2 SMNVEV (reference sequence). The germline V and J ends were trimmed by 4 bases and 5 bases, with 20 bases remaining between them. The CDR3 DNA follows: TGTGCCAGCAGTTCCCCCGGGACACCGTTATGGGAGACCCAGTACTTC. The encoded protein is CASSSPGTPLWETQYF.

This chain connects TRBV28 to TRBJ2-2; 11 bases map to TRBD1. The V gene's germline CDR1 is MDHEN and CDR2 SYDVKM. The CDR3 covers 18 residues. Trimming at V came to 5 bases and at J to 2 bases, leaving 10 bases not matched to a gene. The CDR3 DNA follows: TGTGCCAGCAGTGGGGACAGGGGGTCCCTACCTAACACCGGGGAGCTGTTTTTT. Its translation: CASSGDRGSLPNTGELFF.

This clone was seen only a few times. This chain joins TRBV19 and TRBJ1-4; D ambiguous. Per germline, CDR1 LNHDA and CDR2 SQIVND (reference sequence). This CDR3 is 13 amino acids long. Trimming took off 1 base at V and 5 bases at J, with 5 bases between the two ends. The CDR3 here is CASSIAGNEKLFF. Here the CDR3 DNA reads TGTGCCAGTAGTATAGCAGGAAATGAAAAACTGTTTTTT.

This sequence joins TRBV10-3 and TRBJ2-1; TRBD1 agrees at 9 bases. The junction had 7 bases not matched to a gene; V was cut back by 3 bases and J by 7 bases. The CDR3 runs to 15 residues. Germline V gene sequence: CDR1 ENHRY, CDR2 SYGVKD. The CDR3 nucleotides are TGTGCCATCAGTGACCGACGACAGGGGGGGAATGAGCAGTTCTTC. This gives the protein CAISDRRQGGNEQFF.

In its sample, this clone was seen a few times. J is TRBJ1-2 and V is TRBV29-1; TRBD1 is a possible D gene (6 bases). Germline V gene data show CDR1 as SQVTM and CDR2 as ANQGSEA. Trimming took off 6 bases at V and 9 bases at J, with 20 bases between the two ends. CDR3 length: 13 residues. The CDR3 nucleotides read TGCAGCGTCTACTCTACAGGGACCTCCAGCTACACCTTC. It is translated as CSVYSTGTSSYTF.